This T cell receptor (beta chain) was found in a study of T cell changes during pregnancy in multiple sclerosis. The germline V gene encodes CDR1 LGHNA and CDR2 YSLEER. The CDR3 length is 13 residues. The germline V and J ends were trimmed by 0 bases and 3 bases, with 5 bases remaining between them. Method: immunoSEQ multiplex PCR; TCRdb's copy keeps in-frame clones and lacks some. The sample includes tens of thousands of clones, about 92% of them seen just once. The sequence came from a female donor in good health, enrolled as a control in a pregnancy study. Sequencing used peripheral blood, obtained in the first trimester of pregnancy. This sequence joins TRBV4-3 and TRBJ2-5; D is unclear. CDR3 sequence: CASSQDIEETQYF. The CDR3 nucleotides are TGCGCCAGCAGCCAAGATATCGAAGAGACCCAGTACTTC.